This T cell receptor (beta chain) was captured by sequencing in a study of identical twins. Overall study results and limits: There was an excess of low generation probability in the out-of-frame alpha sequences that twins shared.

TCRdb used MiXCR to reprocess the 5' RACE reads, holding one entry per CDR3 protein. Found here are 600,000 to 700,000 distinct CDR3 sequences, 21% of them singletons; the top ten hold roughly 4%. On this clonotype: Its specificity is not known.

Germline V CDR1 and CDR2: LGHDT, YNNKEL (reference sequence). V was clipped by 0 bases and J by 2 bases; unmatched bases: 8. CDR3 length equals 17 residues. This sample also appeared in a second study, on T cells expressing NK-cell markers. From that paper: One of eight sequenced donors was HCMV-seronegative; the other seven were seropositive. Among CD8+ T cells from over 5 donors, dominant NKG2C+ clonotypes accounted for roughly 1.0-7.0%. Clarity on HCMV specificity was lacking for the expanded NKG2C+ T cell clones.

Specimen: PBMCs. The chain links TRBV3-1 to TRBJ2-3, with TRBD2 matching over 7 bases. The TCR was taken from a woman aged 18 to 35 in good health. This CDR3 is CASSQDFSGRYTDTQYF. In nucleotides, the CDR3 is TGTGCCAGCAGCCAAGACTTTAGCGGGCGCTACACAGATACGCAGTATTTT.